These 14 T cell receptor beta chains came from one sample sequenced in a study of cytomegalovirus exposure and HLA in healthy donors. PCR was performed using 60 Vbeta and 13 Jbeta primers. TCRdb keeps only in-frame clones here, not all; method: immunoSEQ multiplex PCR. This table has 100,000 to 150,000 clones, 81% appearing once. Sequencing used PBMCs. The receptors were gathered from a woman in her 40s in good health and CMV-seropositive.

The DNA for the CDR3 is TGTGCCAGCAGCTTGGCGGGTAGCGGGGGCACCGGGGAGCTGTTTTTT. It specifies CASSLAGSGGTGELFF. This chain links TRBV5-6 with TRBJ2-2, with 9 bases identical to TRBD2. CDR1 is SGHDT, CDR2 YYEEEE, per germline. Germline trimming cut 0 bases from V and 4 bases from J; bases unmatched to any gene: 4. The CDR3 covers 16 residues.

This clone was counted once. This chain joins TRBV7-3 and TRBJ2-1; 10 bases align to TRBD2. Germline V gene sequence: CDR1 SGHTA, CDR2 FQGTGA. V shed 0 bases and J 6 bases; nucleotides not matched to a gene: 2. The CDR3 loop spans 15 amino acids. The CDR3 DNA reads as TGTGCCAGCAGCTTAACTAGCGGGAGGTTCAATGAGCAGTTCTTC. Amino acids: CASSLTSGRFNEQFF. Filled out from reference TRBV7-3 and TRBJ2-1, the complete variable domain reads GAGVSQTPSNKVTEKGKYVELRCDPISGHTALYWYRQSLGQGPEFLIYFQGTGAADDSGLPNDRFFAVRPEGSVSTLKIQRTERGDSAVYLCASSLTSGRFNEQFFGPGTRLTVL.

The J gene is TRBJ2-7, the V gene TRBV6-5, with 7 bases matching TRBD2. Germline V gene sequence: CDR1 MNHEY, CDR2 SVGAGI. This CDR3 has 14 amino acids. The J segment lost 3 bases and the V segment lost 5 bases, leaving 7 bases of the junction unmatched. CDR3 protein: CASSMGGDVYEQYF. The CDR3 DNA reads as TGTGCCAGCAGTATGGGGGGGGACGTCTACGAGCAGTACTTC.

This clone has a handful of counts. The chain employs TRBV5-1 and TRBJ1-1; 7 bases agree with TRBD1. V was clipped by 4 bases and J by 1 base; unmatched bases: 10. This CDR3 region has 16 residues. The germline V gene has CDR1 SGHRS and CDR2 YFSETQ. The CDR3 reads CASSHGTAKKNTEAFF. CDR3 in DNA: TGCGCCAGCAGCCATGGGACAGCAAAAAAGAACACTGAAGCTTTCTTT.

The chain links TRBV6-5 to TRBJ2-7; unclear D gene. Germline lookup yields CDR1 MNHEY and CDR2 SVGAGI. The CDR3 totals 12 residues. Trimming took 4 bases from V and 3 from J, leaving 7 bases between them. The CDR3 DNA follows: TGTGCCAGCAGTTTATACAACTACGAGCAGTACTTC. As protein: CASSLYNYEQYF.

The chain combines TRBV5-1 with TRBJ2-1, with 12 nucleotides matching TRBD2. The V and J ends lost 0 bases and 0 bases, in that order; junction bases with no gene match: 1. This CDR3 region has 17 residues. Germline V gives CDR1 SGHRS, CDR2 YFSETQ. The CDR3 sequence: CASSLASGGASYNEQFF. The CDR3, as DNA: TGCGCCAGCAGCTTGGCTAGCGGGGGGGCCTCCTACAATGAGCAGTTCTTC.

The chain uses TRBV28 and TRBJ2-3, with 9 bases fitting TRBD1. This CDR3 is built from 18 residues. V shed 5 bases, J shed 4 bases, and the junction held 16 bases outside the gene matches. Germline values: CDR1 MDHEN, CDR2 SYDVKM. CDR3 nucleotides: TGTGCCAGCAGTCAAATTATACTCGGGACAGGGAGGCCAGATACGCAGTATTTT. Translating it yields CASSQIILGTGRPDTQYF.

V and J are TRBV6-6 and TRBJ1-3, with TRBD1 matching 8 bases. V trimming: 3 bases; J trimming: 4 bases; junction bases outside the gene matches: 8. Per the germline V gene, CDR1 is MNHNY and CDR2 is SVGAGI (reference sequence). CDR3 length: 16 residues. As DNA, the CDR3 is TGTGCCAGCAGTTATGGACAGGGAGGTTCCGGAAACACCATATATTTT. Translated, it gives CASSYGQGGSGNTIYF.

The chain joins TRBV19 to TRBJ1-1; TRBD1 might be the D (6 bases). CDR1 and CDR2 from the germline V gene are LNHDA and SQIVND (reference sequence). The V gene lost 3 bases and the J gene lost 0 bases, with 8 bases spanning the gap. The CDR3 length is 14 residues. CDR3 residues: CASSITGLNTEAFF. The CDR3 DNA sequence: TGTGCCAGTAGTATTACAGGGTTGAACACTGAAGCTTTCTTT.

This clone has only one observation. The chain carries TRBV28 and TRBJ1-4; 7 nucleotides align to TRBD1. CDR1 is MDHEN and CDR2 is SYDVKM in the germline V gene. With V trimmed by 5 bases and J by 3 bases, 12 bases remained unmatched. CDR3 length: 17 amino acids. The CDR3: CASSLLLGQVANEKLFF. The CDR3 region has the DNA TGTGCCAGCAGTCTCCTCCTAGGACAGGTGGCTAATGAAAAACTGTTTTTT.

The chain uses TRBV19 and TRBJ2-1; D may be TRBD2 (6 bases). The CDR3 has 16 amino acids. Germline V gene sequence: CDR1 LNHDA, CDR2 SQIVND (reference sequence). Trimming took 6 bases from V and 3 from J, leaving 18 bases between them. The CDR3 sequence: CASRRAGTGDYNEQFF. The DNA for the CDR3 is TGTGCCAGTAGGCGGGCCGGGACTGGGGACTACAATGAGCAGTTCTTC. Full variable domain (rest looked up from reference TRBV19 and TRBJ2-1): DGGITQSPKYLFRKEGQNVTLSCEQNLNHDAMYWYRQDPGQGLRLIYYSQIVNDFQKGDIAEGYSVSREKKESFPLTVTSAQKNPTAFYLCASRRAGTGDYNEQFFGPGTRLTVL.

This clone was picked up a small number of times. The chain has TRBV5-4 and TRBJ1-1; possible D gene TRBD1, 6 bases. V was cut by 2 bases and J by 0 bases, with 14 bases left in between. The CDR3 loop spans 16 amino acids. Per the germline V gene, CDR1 is SGHNT and CDR2 is YYREEE (reference sequence). CDR3 sequence (DNA): TGTGCCAGCAGCTTCGGTACAGGGCTCATGAACACTGAAGCTTTCTTT. Translated: CASSFGTGLMNTEAFF. Combining the CDR3 with reference TRBV5-4 and TRBJ1-1 gives the whole variable domain ETGVTQSPTHLIKTRGQQVTLRCSSQSGHNTVSWYQQALGQGPQFIFQYYREEENGRGNFPPRFSGLQFPNYSSELNVNALELDDSALYLCASSFGTGLMNTEAFFGQGTRLTVV.

The rearrangement joins TRBV5-1 to TRBJ1-2; unclear D gene. The CDR3 contains 16 residues. V was shortened by 3 bases and J by 4 bases, with 19 bases between the two germline ends. Germline V gives CDR1 SGHRS, CDR2 YFSETQ. The CDR3 protein is CASSSQAVAPVYGYTF. As DNA, the CDR3 is TGCGCCAGCAGCTCACAAGCGGTCGCACCTGTCTATGGCTACACCTTC. The full variable domain, its missing parts supplied by reference TRBV5-1 and TRBJ1-2, is KAGVTQTPRYLIKTRGQQVTLSCSPISGHRSVSWYQQTPGQGLQFLFEYFSETQRNKGNFPGRFSGRQFSNSRSEMNVSTLELGDSALYLCASSSQAVAPVYGYTFGSGTRLTVV.

The rearrangement joins TRBV6-5 to TRBJ1-5; possibly TRBD1 for D (6 bases). V shed 7 bases and J shed 7 bases, with 17 bases lying between them. CDR1 and CDR2 (germline): MNHEY, SVGAGI. The CDR3 spans 14 residues. The CDR3 sequence: CASTQWQGQQPQHF. The DNA for the CDR3 is TGTGCCAGCACGCAGTGGCAGGGGCAGCAGCCCCAGCATTTT.